The 15 T cell receptor beta chains reported below all come from one sample, sequenced in a study of somatic mutations in cytotoxic T cells in rheumatoid arthritis. The assay was immunoSEQ multiplex PCR, and TCRdb's table has in-frame clones only and misses some. The sample includes under 25,000 clones, 80% to 90% of them seen just once. Sequencing was done on a sample of CD8+ T cells sorted from blood. These receptors were taken from a man aged 35-49 years in good health.

Points on this clone: At the DNA level, this CDR3 is encoded by other sequences in the same sample as well. The chain joins TRBV27 to TRBJ2-7, with TRBD2 identical over 7 bases. Germline CDR1 is MNHEY and CDR2 is SMNVEV (reference sequence). The CDR3 has 13 residues. V lost 6 bases, J lost 6 bases, and 8 bases stayed unmatched. CDR3 sequence (DNA): TGTGCCAGCAGCCCAACTAGCGAGGCCGAGCAGTACTTC. It codes for CASSPTSEAEQYF.

The rearrangement joins TRBV7-9 to TRBJ1-4; unclear D gene. The V and J ends lost 1 base and 8 bases respectively, with 17 bases between them. The CDR3 is 16 amino acids. Germline assignment: CDR1 SEHNR and CDR2 FQNEAQ (reference sequence). The CDR3 DNA sequence: TGTGCCAGCAGCTTAGTGAGTGGATATGCTTGGGAAAAACTGTTTTTT. Amino acids: CASSLVSGYAWEKLFF.

This clone was recorded once. The rearrangement links TRBV28 to TRBJ2-7; 7 nucleotides agree with TRBD2. V trimming: 7 bases; J trimming: 7 bases; junction bases outside the gene matches: 13. The CDR3 is made up of 14 amino acids. Per germline, CDR1 MDHEN and CDR2 SYDVKM. CDR3 amino acids: CASTPLAARWEQYF. The DNA for the CDR3 is TGTGCCAGCACCCCCCTAGCGGCCAGGTGGGAGCAGTACTTC.

The rearrangement joins TRBV27 to TRBJ2-7; D gene uncertain. The CDR3 has 15 residues. Per germline, CDR1 MNHEY and CDR2 SMNVEV (reference sequence). V dropped 3 bases and J dropped 0 bases, with 12 bases sitting between them. The CDR3, as DNA: TGTGCCAGCAGTTTCCTAGTACGGAGCTCCTACGAGCAGTACTTC. Its translation: CASSFLVRSSYEQYF.

The CDR3 DNA follows: TGTGCCAGCAGTTTATCGGGACCCACCGGGGAGCTGTTTTTT. This translates into CASSLSGPTGELFF. The rearrangement links TRBV27 to TRBJ2-2; D possibly matches TRBD1 or TRBD2 (5 bases each). The CDR3 runs to 14 residues. Trimming removed 0 bases at V and 4 bases at J, with 6 bases between. Per germline, CDR1 MNHEY and CDR2 SMNVEV (reference sequence).

The chain recombines TRBV28 with TRBJ2-5, with 7 bases aligning to TRBD1. The CDR3 consists of 13 residues. Trimming cost V 4 bases and J 11 bases; bases outside gene matches: 10. The V gene's germline CDR1 is MDHEN and CDR2 SYDVKM. The CDR3 nucleotides read TGTGCCAGCAGTTGGCGGGTCGACAGGGAGCAGTACTTC. This sequence encodes CASSWRVDREQYF.

This clone appeared a few times. The chain uses TRBV2 and TRBJ2-1; D perhaps matches TRBD2 (5 bases). The ends were cut back, 3 bases at V and 10 bases at J, with 7 bases in the middle. The CDR3 has 11 residues. Germline assignment: CDR1 SNHLY and CDR2 FYNNEI. The CDR3 nucleotides are TGTGCCAGCAGTGACGGCGGGGAGCAGTTCTTC. Residues: CASSDGGEQFF.

This clone has just a few counts. The rearrangement uses TRBV2 and TRBJ2-7; D possibly matches TRBD1 or TRBD2 (5 bases each). The germline V gene has CDR1 SNHLY and CDR2 FYNNEI. V was cut by 8 bases and J by 4 bases, with 12 bases left in between. The CDR3 is 12 amino acids. The CDR3 spells CASFKGSYEQYF. The DNA for the CDR3 is TGTGCCAGCTTCAAGGGGAGTTACGAGCAGTACTTC.

This clone occurred a few times. This sequence joins TRBV11-3 and TRBJ2-7; D remains ambiguous. Germline CDR1 SGHNT, CDR2 YENEEA. The germline V and J ends were trimmed by 9 bases and 0 bases, with 9 bases remaining between them. CDR3 size: 12 residues. The CDR3 DNA sequence: TGTGCCAGTTCCGATAGCTCCTACGAGCAGTACTTC. Amino acid sequence: CASSDSSYEQYF.

The chain links TRBV28 to TRBJ2-1; 7 bases match TRBD2. Per germline, CDR1 MDHEN and CDR2 SYDVKM. The CDR3 runs 14 residues. The V segment lost 4 bases and the J segment 6 bases; nucleotides outside the gene matches: 6. The DNA of the CDR3 is TGTGCCAGCAGTTCCCAACTAGCGATCAATGAGCAGTTCTTC. Translation: CASSSQLAINEQFF.

V is TRBV27 and J is TRBJ2-3; unclear D gene. This CDR3 is 11 amino acids long. The germline CDR1 and CDR2 sequences are MNHEY and SMNVEV (reference sequence). V lost 7 bases to trimming and J lost 2 bases, with 4 bases between them. CDR3 amino acids: CASIVTDTQYF. The CDR3 DNA sequence: TGTGCCAGCATCGTCACAGATACGCAGTATTTT.

The genes are TRBV30 and TRBJ1-2, with D maybe TRBD1 (6 bases). CDR3 size: 15 residues. Trimming cost V 7 bases and J 1 base, with 19 bases left between them. Germline CDR1 GTSNPN, CDR2 SVGIG (reference sequence). The DNA for the CDR3 is TGTGCCTCATCACCCGGGGGGGCGCTTAACTATGGCTACACCTTC. Translating it yields CASSPGGALNYGYTF.

This clone was recorded a few times. CDR3 sequence reads: CASSQEGGIEAFF. DNA of the CDR3: TGCGCCAGCAGCCAAGAAGGAGGAATCGAAGCTTTCTTT. V is TRBV4-3 and J is TRBJ1-1; D gene unclear. The CDR3 extends over 13 amino acids. Trimming took 0 bases from V and 8 from J, leaving 10 bases between them. Germline CDR1 reads LGHNA; CDR2 reads YSLEER.

The V and J genes are TRBV6-5 and TRBJ2-7; TRBD1 agrees at 11 bases. Unmatched junction bases numbered 8, after V lost 10 bases and J lost 6 bases. This CDR3 region has 13 residues. Germline CDR1 is MNHEY and CDR2 is SVGAGI. The CDR3 here is CATRDRGVPEQYF. The CDR3 DNA follows: TGTGCCACCCGGGACAGGGGGGTCCCCGAGCAGTACTTC.

CDR3 loop: CASSFPSEPYNEQFF. DNA of the CDR3: TGTGCCAGCAGCTTTCCCTCGGAGCCCTACAATGAGCAGTTCTTC. The chain is built from TRBV5-6 and TRBJ2-1; the D is unclear. Deletions cut 2 bases from V and 2 bases from J, with 11 bases between. The CDR3 runs 15 residues. The germline V gene has CDR1 SGHDT and CDR2 YYEEEE.